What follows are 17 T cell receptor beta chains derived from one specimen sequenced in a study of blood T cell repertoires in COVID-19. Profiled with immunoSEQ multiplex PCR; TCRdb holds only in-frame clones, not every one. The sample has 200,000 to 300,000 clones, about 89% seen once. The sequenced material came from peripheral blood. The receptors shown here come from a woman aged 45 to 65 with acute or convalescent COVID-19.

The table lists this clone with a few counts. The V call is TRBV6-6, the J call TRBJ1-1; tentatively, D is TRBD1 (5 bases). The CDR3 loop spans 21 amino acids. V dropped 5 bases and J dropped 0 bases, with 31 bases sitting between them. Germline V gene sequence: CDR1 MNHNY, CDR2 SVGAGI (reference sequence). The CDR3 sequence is CASSRFRQWGRKGQMNTEAFF. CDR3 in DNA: TGTGCCAGCAGTAGATTCAGGCAGTGGGGCCGAAAAGGGCAAATGAACACTGAAGCTTTCTTT.

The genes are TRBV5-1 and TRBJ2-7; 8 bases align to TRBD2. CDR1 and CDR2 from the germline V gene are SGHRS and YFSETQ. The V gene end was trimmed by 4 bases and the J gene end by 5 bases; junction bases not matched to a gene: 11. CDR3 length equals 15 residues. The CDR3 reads CASSMASGTRHEQYF. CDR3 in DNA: TGCGCCAGCAGCATGGCTTCCGGGACTAGACACGAGCAGTACTTC.

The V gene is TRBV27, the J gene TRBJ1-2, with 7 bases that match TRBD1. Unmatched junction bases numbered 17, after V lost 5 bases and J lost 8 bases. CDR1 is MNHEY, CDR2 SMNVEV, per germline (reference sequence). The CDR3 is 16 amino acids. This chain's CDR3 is CASSRNDRVRLIGYTF. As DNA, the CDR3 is TGTGCCAGCAGTCGAAACGACAGGGTTCGTCTAATCGGCTACACCTTC.

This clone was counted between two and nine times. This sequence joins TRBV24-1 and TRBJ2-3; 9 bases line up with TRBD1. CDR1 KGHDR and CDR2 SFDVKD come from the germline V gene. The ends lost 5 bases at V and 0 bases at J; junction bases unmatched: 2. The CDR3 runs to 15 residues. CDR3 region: CATSAGTGSTDTQYF. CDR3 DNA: TGTGCCACCAGTGCCGGGACAGGGAGCACAGATACGCAGTATTTT.

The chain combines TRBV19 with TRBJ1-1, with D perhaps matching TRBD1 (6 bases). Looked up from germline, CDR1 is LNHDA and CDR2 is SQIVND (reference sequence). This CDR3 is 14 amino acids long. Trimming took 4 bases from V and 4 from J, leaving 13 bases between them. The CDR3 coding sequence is TGTGCCAGTAGTAAAACAGGGTTGGGCACTGAAGCTTTCTTT. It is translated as CASSKTGLGTEAFF.

The CDR3 loop reads CASGDEDRSYEQYF. The DNA of the CDR3 is TGTGCCAGCGGCGATGAGGACAGGAGCTACGAGCAGTACTTC. The V gene is TRBV27, the J gene TRBJ2-7, with 7 bases aligning to TRBD1. Trimming cost V 8 bases and J 3 bases; bases outside gene matches: 10. The CDR3 has 14 residues. Per germline, CDR1 MNHEY and CDR2 SMNVEV (reference sequence).

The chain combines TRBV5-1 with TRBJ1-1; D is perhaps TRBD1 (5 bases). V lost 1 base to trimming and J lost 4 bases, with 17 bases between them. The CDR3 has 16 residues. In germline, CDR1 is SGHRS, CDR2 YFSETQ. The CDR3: CASSLYGTAGSTEAFF. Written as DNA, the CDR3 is TGCGCCAGCAGCTTGTACGGGACCGCGGGAAGCACTGAAGCTTTCTTT. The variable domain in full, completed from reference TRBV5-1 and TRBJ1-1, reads KAGVTQTPRYLIKTRGQQVTLSCSPISGHRSVSWYQQTPGQGLQFLFEYFSETQRNKGNFPGRFSGRQFSNSRSEMNVSTLELGDSALYLCASSLYGTAGSTEAFFGQGTRLTVV.

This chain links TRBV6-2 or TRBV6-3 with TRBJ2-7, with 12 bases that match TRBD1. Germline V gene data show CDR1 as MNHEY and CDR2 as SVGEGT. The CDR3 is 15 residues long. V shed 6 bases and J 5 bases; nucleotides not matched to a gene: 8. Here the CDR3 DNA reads TGTGCCAGCAGCCTCTCCGGGACAGGGGGCAACGAGCAGTACTTC. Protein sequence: CASSLSGTGGNEQYF.

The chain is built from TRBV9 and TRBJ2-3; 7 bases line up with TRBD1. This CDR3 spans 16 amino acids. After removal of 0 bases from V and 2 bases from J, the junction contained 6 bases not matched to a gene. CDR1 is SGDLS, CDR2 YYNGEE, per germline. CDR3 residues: CASSVEGGGPTDTQYF. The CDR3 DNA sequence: TGTGCCAGCAGCGTAGAAGGGGGCGGGCCCACAGATACGCAGTATTTT.

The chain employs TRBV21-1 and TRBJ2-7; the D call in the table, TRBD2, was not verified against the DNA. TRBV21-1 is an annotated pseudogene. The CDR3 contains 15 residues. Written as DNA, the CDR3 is TGTGCCAGCCAACGATCGACCCCCGAGGCCTACGAGCAGTACTTC. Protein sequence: CASQRSTPEAYEQYF.

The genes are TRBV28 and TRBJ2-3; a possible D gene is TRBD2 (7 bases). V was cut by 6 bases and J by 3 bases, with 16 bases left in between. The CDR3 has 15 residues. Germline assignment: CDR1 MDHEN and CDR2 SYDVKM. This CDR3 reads CASRLGGAGTDTQYF. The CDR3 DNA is TGTGCCAGCAGGTTAGGGGGGGCTGGGACAGATACGCAGTATTTT.

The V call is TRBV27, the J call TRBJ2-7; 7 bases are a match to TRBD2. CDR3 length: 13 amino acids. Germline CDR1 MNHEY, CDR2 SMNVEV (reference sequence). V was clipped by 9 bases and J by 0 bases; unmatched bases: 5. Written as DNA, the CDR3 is TGTGCCAGTTCCGGGAGGAACTCCTACGAGCAGTACTTC. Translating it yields CASSGRNSYEQYF.

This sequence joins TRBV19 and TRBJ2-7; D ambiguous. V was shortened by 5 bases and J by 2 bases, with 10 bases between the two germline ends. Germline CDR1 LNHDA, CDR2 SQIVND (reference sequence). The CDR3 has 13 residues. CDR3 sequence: CASSLLATYEQYF. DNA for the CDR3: TGTGCCAGTAGTCTTTTAGCAACCTACGAGCAGTACTTC.

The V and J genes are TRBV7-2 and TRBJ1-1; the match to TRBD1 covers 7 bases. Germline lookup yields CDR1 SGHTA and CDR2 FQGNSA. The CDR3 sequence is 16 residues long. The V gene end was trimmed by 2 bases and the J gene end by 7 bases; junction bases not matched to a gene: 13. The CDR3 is CASSLRVGRGSGEAFF. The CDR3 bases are TGTGCCAGCAGCTTACGTGTGGGCAGGGGGTCGGGTGAAGCTTTCTTT. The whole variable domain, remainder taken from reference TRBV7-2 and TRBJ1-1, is GAGVSQSPSNKVTEKGKDVELRCDPISGHTALYWYRQSLGQGLEFLIYFQGNSAPDKSGLPSDRFSAERTGGSVSTLTIQRTQQEDSAVYLCASSLRVGRGSGEAFFGQGTRLTVV.

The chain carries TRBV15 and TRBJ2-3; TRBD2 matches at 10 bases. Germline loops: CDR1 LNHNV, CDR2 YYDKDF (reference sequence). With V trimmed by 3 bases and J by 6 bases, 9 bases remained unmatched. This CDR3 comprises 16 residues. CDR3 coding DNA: TGTGCCACCAGCAGTCGACTAGCGGGTTTGATGGATACGCAGTATTTT. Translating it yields CATSSRLAGLMDTQYF.

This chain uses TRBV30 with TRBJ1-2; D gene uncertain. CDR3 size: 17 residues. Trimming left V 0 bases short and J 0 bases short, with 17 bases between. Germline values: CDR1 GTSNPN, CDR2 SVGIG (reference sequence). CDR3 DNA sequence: TGTGCCTGGAGTGTCCTAACGGAGCTGTATGCTAACTATGGCTACACCTTC. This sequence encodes CAWSVLTELYANYGYTF.

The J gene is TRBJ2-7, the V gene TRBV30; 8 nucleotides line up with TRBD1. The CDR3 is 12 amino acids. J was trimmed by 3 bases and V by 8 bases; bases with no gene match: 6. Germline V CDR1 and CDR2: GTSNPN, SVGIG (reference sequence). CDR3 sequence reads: CAAWTGLYEQYF. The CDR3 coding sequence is TGTGCCGCCTGGACAGGGCTCTACGAGCAGTACTTC.